Each of the 25 T cell receptor beta chains below was sequenced from the same sample in a study of blood T cell repertoires in COVID-19. Assay: immunoSEQ multiplex PCR; the TCRdb copy retains only in-frame clones and omits some. The table has about 130,000 clones, roughly four fifths seen once. Sequenced: peripheral blood. These receptors all come from an elderly man with COVID-19, enrolled during active disease.

This sequence joins TRBV28 and TRBJ2-1; 13 bases line up with TRBD2. The V and J ends lost 5 bases and 9 bases, in that order; junction bases with no gene match: 10. This CDR3 comprises 16 residues. The germline V gene has CDR1 MDHEN and CDR2 SYDVKM. CDR3 nucleotides: TGTGCCAGCAGTCTAAGGGGGACTAGCGGGAAGAGTGAGCAGTTCTTC. Translated, it gives CASSLRGTSGKSEQFF.

This clone was seen at least ten times. The rearrangement uses TRBV27 and TRBJ2-7; possible D gene TRBD1, 6 bases. The V and J ends lost 2 bases and 5 bases respectively, with 13 bases between them. This CDR3 has 14 residues. Germline V gene data show CDR1 as MNHEY and CDR2 as SMNVEV (reference sequence). The CDR3 DNA reads as TGTGCCAGCAGTTTAATCCCAGGGGCCGACGAGCAGTACTTC. It specifies CASSLIPGADEQYF.

The chain couples TRBV3-1 (or the pseudogene TRBV3-2) to TRBJ1-1; possibly TRBD1 for D (6 bases). Trimming removed 0 bases from V and 0 bases from J, with 14 bases in between. This CDR3 is 17 amino acids long. CDR1 is LGHDT, CDR2 YNNKEL, per germline (reference sequence). The CDR3 DNA follows: TGTGCCAGCAGCCAAGATCGGGGGGGCTTTGTGAACACTGAAGCTTTCTTT. It encodes CASSQDRGGFVNTEAFF.

The chain employs TRBV6-5 and TRBJ2-7; possible D gene TRBD2, 6 bases. Trimming removed 0 bases from V and 6 bases from J, with 12 bases in between. The CDR3 spans 14 residues. Germline CDR1 is MNHEY and CDR2 is SVGAGI. CDR3 nucleotides: TGTGCCAGCAGTTACTCTAGCGGACGGCTCGAGCAGTACTTC. Translation gives CASSYSSGRLEQYF.

This clone has only a few counts. The chain carries TRBV4-2 and TRBJ2-2, with TRBD2 identical over 8 bases. This CDR3 is 16 amino acids long. Trimming took 4 bases from V and 3 from J; bases not matched to a gene: 7. Germline assignment: CDR1 LGHNA and CDR2 YNFKEQ. CDR3 bases: TGTGCCAGCAGCCCTGAGCGGGAGATGTACACCGGGGAGCTGTTTTTT. Its protein product is CASSPEREMYTGELFF.

This chain joins TRBV11-1 and TRBJ1-5, with a possible D match to TRBD1 (5 bases). V lost 8 bases and J 5 bases, leaving 10 bases between the germline ends. The germline V gene has CDR1 SGHAT and CDR2 FQDESV (reference sequence). This CDR3 region has 12 residues. CDR3 sequence (DNA): TGTGCCAGCCGCAGGGCGGATCAGCCCCAGCATTTT. Protein product: CASRRADQPQHF.

The V and J genes are TRBV19 and TRBJ1-5; 8 nucleotides line up with TRBD1. The CDR3 runs to 14 residues. V was pared by 6 bases and J by 5 bases, with 6 bases of the junction left unmatched. CDR1 and CDR2 (germline): LNHDA, SQIVND (reference sequence). The CDR3 DNA follows: TGTGCCAGTAGGACTGACAGGGGCTATCAGCCCCAGCATTTT. Residues: CASRTDRGYQPQHF. Full variable domain (rest looked up from reference TRBV19 and TRBJ1-5): DGGITQSPKYLFRKEGQNVTLSCEQNLNHDAMYWYRQDPGQGLRLIYYSQIVNDFQKGDIAEGYSVSREKKESFPLTVTSAQKNPTAFYLCASRTDRGYQPQHFGDGTRLSIL.

The gene calls are TRBV2 and TRBJ2-1, with 13 bases aligning to TRBD2. Germline V gene sequence: CDR1 SNHLY, CDR2 FYNNEI. The CDR3 has 14 residues. V was clipped by 4 bases and J by 8 bases; unmatched bases: 2. DNA for the CDR3: TGTGCCAGCAGTGCGGGGACTAGCGGGGATGAGCAGTTCTTC. Amino acids: CASSAGTSGDEQFF.

This clone was picked up one time. The rearrangement joins TRBV5-4 to TRBJ1-1, with TRBD1 matching 8 bases. Unmatched junction bases numbered 12, after V lost 2 bases and J lost 3 bases. The germline V gene has CDR1 SGHNT and CDR2 YYREEE (reference sequence). CDR3 length: 17 residues. CDR3 nucleotide sequence: TGTGCCAGCAGCTTTTCTCCAGGGGGCAGGATGGACACTGAAGCTTTCTTT. Encoded protein: CASSFSPGGRMDTEAFF.

The chain is built from TRBV28 and TRBJ1-5; maybe TRBD1 (6 bases). The V end was cut by 5 bases, the J end by 6 bases, with 14 bases between. The CDR3 runs 14 residues. Germline V lookup: CDR1 MDHEN, CDR2 SYDVKM. In DNA, the CDR3 is TGTGCCAGCAGTGCAAGACAGGTTGGTCAGCCCCAGCATTTT. The encoded protein is CASSARQVGQPQHF.

The V gene is TRBV25-1, the J gene TRBJ1-1, with 9 bases fitting TRBD1. This CDR3 has 15 amino acids. Germline V gives CDR1 MGHDK, CDR2 SYGVNS. V was pared by 4 bases and J by 3 bases, with 6 bases of the junction left unmatched. The CDR3 reads CASSGTGGSHTEAFF. As DNA, the CDR3 is TGTGCCAGCAGTGGCACAGGGGGCTCGCACACTGAAGCTTTCTTT. The full variable domain, its missing parts supplied by reference TRBV25-1 and TRBJ1-1, is EADIYQTPRYLVIGTGKKITLECSQTMGHDKMYWYQQDPGMELHLIHYSYGVNSTEKGDLSSESTVSRIRTEHFPLTLESARPSHTSQYLCASSGTGGSHTEAFFGQGTRLTVV.

The CDR3 protein is CASSPGDRGPNTGELFF. Here the CDR3 DNA reads TGTGCCAGCAGTCCCGGGGACAGGGGGCCGAACACCGGGGAGCTGTTTTTT. The chain is built from TRBV6-6 and TRBJ2-2; 12 bases map to TRBD1. J lost 0 bases, V lost 5 bases, and 4 bases had no gene match. Germline lookup yields CDR1 MNHNY and CDR2 SVGAGI (reference sequence). The CDR3 runs 17 residues.

The V gene is TRBV9, the J gene TRBJ1-1; the D gene is possibly TRBD1 (6 bases). Germline values: CDR1 SGDLS, CDR2 YYNGEE. With 0 bases removed from V and 0 bases from J, the gap between germline ends came to 9 bases. The CDR3 loop spans 15 amino acids. CDR3 residues: CASSVEGGVNTEAFF. CDR3 bases: TGTGCCAGCAGCGTAGAAGGGGGGGTGAACACTGAAGCTTTCTTT. The entire variable domain, with the rest obtained from reference TRBV9 and TRBJ1-1, is as follows: DSGVTQTPKHLITATGQRVTLRCSPRSGDLSVYWYQQSLDQGLQFLIQYYNGEERAKGNILERFSAQQFPDLHSELNLSSLELGDSALYFCASSVEGGVNTEAFFGQGTRLTVV.

The chain uses TRBV5-1 and TRBJ2-7; 7 nucleotides agree with TRBD1. CDR3 length equals 15 residues. CDR1 SGHRS and CDR2 YFSETQ come from the germline V gene. The ends lost 3 bases at V and 5 bases at J; junction bases unmatched: 11. CDR3 DNA: TGCGCCAGCAGCTCGCTCGGGGACAGACCCCACGAGCAGTACTTC. Protein sequence: CASSSLGDRPHEQYF.

The rearrangement joins TRBV4-1 to TRBJ2-1; D is perhaps TRBD1 (5 bases). From germline, CDR1 is MGHRA and CDR2 YSYEKL. This CDR3 is built from 13 residues. V lost 4 bases and J lost 4, with 8 bases in between. The CDR3 protein is CASSPRQYNEQFF. CDR3 nucleotides: TGCGCCAGCAGCCCCAGACAGTACAATGAGCAGTTCTTC.

This chain's CDR3 is CASSRTGEQTQYF. CDR3 DNA sequence: TGCGCCAGCAGCAGGACAGGGGAGCAGACCCAGTACTTC. This chain connects TRBV5-1 to TRBJ2-5; 9 bases fit TRBD1. Per the germline V gene, CDR1 is SGHRS and CDR2 is YFSETQ. The ends lost 4 bases at V and 6 bases at J; junction bases unmatched: 4. The CDR3 spans 13 residues.

The genes are TRBV12-3 or TRBV12-4 and TRBJ1-1; perhaps TRBD1 as D (6 bases). The CDR3 is made up of 12 amino acids. V lost 6 bases, J lost 7 bases, and 12 bases lay in between. The CDR3 loop reads CASSRGAYEAFF. In nucleotides, the CDR3 is TGTGCCAGCAGCCGGGGGGCTTATGAAGCTTTCTTT.

This clone appeared a few times. This chain connects TRBV6-5 to TRBJ1-5, with a tentative D call TRBD1 (6 bases). V shed 7 bases and J shed 7 bases, with 14 bases lying between them. CDR1 MNHEY and CDR2 SVGAGI come from the germline V gene. This CDR3 is 13 amino acids long. Written as DNA, the CDR3 is TGTGCCAGCAACAAACAGGGCGAGCAGCCCCAGCATTTT. Translated: CASNKQGEQPQHF.

This chain connects TRBV7-2 to TRBJ2-3, with a possible D match to TRBD2 (6 bases). Germline loops: CDR1 SGHTA, CDR2 FQGNSA. Trimming removed 8 bases from V and 0 bases from J, with 15 bases in between. This CDR3 has 15 amino acids. The CDR3 sequence: CASSRASGSTDTQYF. Here the CDR3 DNA reads TGTGCCAGCTCTCGGGCCAGCGGGAGCACAGATACGCAGTATTTT. Drawing the rest from reference TRBV7-2 and TRBJ2-3, the complete variable domain is GAGVSQSPSNKVTEKGKDVELRCDPISGHTALYWYRQSLGQGLEFLIYFQGNSAPDKSGLPSDRFSAERTGGSVSTLTIQRTQQEDSAVYLCASSRASGSTDTQYFGPGTRLTVL.

The chain couples TRBV15 to TRBJ1-4; D is unresolved. Per the germline V gene, CDR1 is LNHNV and CDR2 is YYDKDF (reference sequence). The CDR3 is 15 residues long. V was pared by 4 bases and J by 0 bases, with 9 bases between. The CDR3 DNA is TGTGCCACCAGCATAGACACTCCAACTAATGAAAAACTGTTTTTT. Translation gives CATSIDTPTNEKLFF.

The chain recombines TRBV7-2 with TRBJ2-7; the match to TRBD2 covers 8 bases. The CDR3 consists of 14 residues. The germline CDR1 and CDR2 sequences are SGHTA and FQGNSA. Trimming cost V 2 bases and J 1 base; bases outside gene matches: 1. The CDR3 loop reads CASSLLAGSYEQYF. As DNA, the CDR3 is TGTGCCAGCAGCTTATTAGCGGGATCCTACGAGCAGTACTTC.

As to this clone: Other DNA sequences in this sample translate to the same CDR3. The chain combines TRBV3-1 (or the pseudogene TRBV3-2) with TRBJ2-7; the match to TRBD2 covers 7 bases. From germline, CDR1 is LGHDT and CDR2 YNNKEL (reference sequence). V shed 5 bases and J 2 bases; nucleotides not matched to a gene: 12. The CDR3 covers 16 residues. CDR3 protein: CASSSRSSGATYEQYF. CDR3 in DNA: TGTGCCAGCAGCTCACGATCTAGCGGTGCTACCTACGAGCAGTACTTC.

The J gene is TRBJ2-7, the V gene TRBV6-5, with 8 bases fitting TRBD1. The germline CDR1 and CDR2 sequences are MNHEY and SVGAGI. V shed 3 bases and J 2 bases; nucleotides not matched to a gene: 3. The CDR3 length is 14 residues. The CDR3 nucleotides read TGTGCCAGCAGTTATACAGGGGGAACCTACGAGCAGTACTTC. It encodes CASSYTGGTYEQYF.

J is TRBJ1-1 and V is TRBV29-1, with D maybe TRBD1 (5 bases). This CDR3 has 12 residues. The germline V gene encodes CDR1 SQVTM and CDR2 ANQGSEA. V was trimmed by 3 bases and J by 9 bases, leaving 14 bases between them. This chain's CDR3 is CSVDLAGQKAFF. The CDR3 coding sequence is TGCAGCGTTGATTTGGCAGGGCAAAAAGCTTTCTTT.

This clone appeared a single time. The chain links TRBV3-1 (or the pseudogene TRBV3-2) to TRBJ2-1; 14 bases align to TRBD2. This CDR3 region has 16 residues. The V gene end was trimmed by 1 base and the J gene end by 10 bases; junction bases not matched to a gene: 6. CDR1 and CDR2 from the germline V gene are LGHDT and YNNKEL (reference sequence). CDR3 residues: CASSQGGTSGSREQFF. The DNA for the CDR3 is TGTGCCAGCAGCCAAGGGGGGACTAGCGGGAGTCGAGAGCAGTTCTTC.